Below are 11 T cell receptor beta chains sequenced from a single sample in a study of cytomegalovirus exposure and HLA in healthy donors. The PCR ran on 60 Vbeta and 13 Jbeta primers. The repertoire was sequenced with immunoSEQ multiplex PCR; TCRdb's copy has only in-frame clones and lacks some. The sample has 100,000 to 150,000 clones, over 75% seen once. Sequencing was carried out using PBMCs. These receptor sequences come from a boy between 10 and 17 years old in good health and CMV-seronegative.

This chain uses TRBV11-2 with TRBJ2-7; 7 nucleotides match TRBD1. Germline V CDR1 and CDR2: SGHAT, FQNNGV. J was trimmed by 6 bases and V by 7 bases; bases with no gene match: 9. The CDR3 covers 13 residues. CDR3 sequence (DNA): TGTGCCAGCATTTCAGGGGGTCAGGGCGAGCAGTACTTC. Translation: CASISGGQGEQYF.

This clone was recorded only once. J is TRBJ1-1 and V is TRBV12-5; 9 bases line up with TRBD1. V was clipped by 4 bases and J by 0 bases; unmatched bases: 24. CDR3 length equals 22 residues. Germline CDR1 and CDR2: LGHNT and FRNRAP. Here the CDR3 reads CASGSPYYRDRVIRILNTEAFF. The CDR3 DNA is TGTGCTAGTGGTTCACCATACTACCGGGACAGGGTAATCCGAATTCTGAACACTGAAGCTTTCTTT. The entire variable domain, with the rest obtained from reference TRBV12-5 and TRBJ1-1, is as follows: DARVTQTPRHKVTEMGQEVTMRCQPILGHNTVFWYRQTMMQGLELLAYFRNRAPLDDSGMPKDRFSAEMPDATLATLKIQPSEPRDSAVYFCASGSPYYRDRVIRILNTEAFFGQGTRLTVV.

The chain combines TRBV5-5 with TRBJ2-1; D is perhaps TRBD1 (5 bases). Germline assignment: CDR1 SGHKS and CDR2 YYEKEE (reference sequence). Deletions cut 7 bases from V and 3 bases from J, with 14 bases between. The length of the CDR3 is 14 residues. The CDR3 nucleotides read TGTGCCAGCTCCCTCCTCGACAGCTACAATGAGCAGTTCTTC. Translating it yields CASSLLDSYNEQFF.

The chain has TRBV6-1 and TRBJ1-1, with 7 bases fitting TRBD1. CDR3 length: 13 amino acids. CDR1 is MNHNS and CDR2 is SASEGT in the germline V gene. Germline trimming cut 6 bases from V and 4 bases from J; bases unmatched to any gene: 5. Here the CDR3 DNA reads TGTGCCAGCAGCAACAGGGGCGCCACTGAAGCTTTCTTT. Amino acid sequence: CASSNRGATEAFF.

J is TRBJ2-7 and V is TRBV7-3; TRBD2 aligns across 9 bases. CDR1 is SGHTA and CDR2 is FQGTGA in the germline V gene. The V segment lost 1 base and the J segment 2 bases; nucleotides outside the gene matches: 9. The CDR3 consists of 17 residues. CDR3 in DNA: TGTGCCAGCAGCTTAATAGAGCGGGAGGAGGGGCCCTACGAGCAGTACTTC. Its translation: CASSLIEREEGPYEQYF.

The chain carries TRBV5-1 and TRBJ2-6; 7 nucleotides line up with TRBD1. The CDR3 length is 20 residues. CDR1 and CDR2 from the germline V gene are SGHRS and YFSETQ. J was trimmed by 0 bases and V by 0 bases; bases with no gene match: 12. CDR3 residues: CASSLVGSNRGLSGANVLTF. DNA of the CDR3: TGCGCCAGCAGCTTGGTAGGTTCTAACAGGGGCCTCTCTGGGGCCAACGTCCTGACTTTC.

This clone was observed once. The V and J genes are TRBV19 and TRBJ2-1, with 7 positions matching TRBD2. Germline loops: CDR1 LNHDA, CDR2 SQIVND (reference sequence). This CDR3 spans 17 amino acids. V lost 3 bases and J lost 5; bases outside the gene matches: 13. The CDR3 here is CASSMRILRDYNNEQFF. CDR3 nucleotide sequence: TGTGCCAGTAGTATGAGAATCCTCCGGGACTATAACAATGAGCAGTTCTTC.

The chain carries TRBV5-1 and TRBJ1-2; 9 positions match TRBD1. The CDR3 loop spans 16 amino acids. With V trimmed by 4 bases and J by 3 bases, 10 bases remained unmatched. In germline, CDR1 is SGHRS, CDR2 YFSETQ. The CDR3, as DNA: TGCGCCAGCAGCCCCGGGACAGGGAAGTATGACTATGGCTACACCTTC. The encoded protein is CASSPGTGKYDYGYTF.

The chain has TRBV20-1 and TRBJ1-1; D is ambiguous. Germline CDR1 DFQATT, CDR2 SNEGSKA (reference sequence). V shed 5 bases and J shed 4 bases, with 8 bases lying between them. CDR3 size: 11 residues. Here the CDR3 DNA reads TGCAGTGCTTTGGTGAGCACTGAAGCTTTCTTT. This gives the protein CSALVSTEAFF.

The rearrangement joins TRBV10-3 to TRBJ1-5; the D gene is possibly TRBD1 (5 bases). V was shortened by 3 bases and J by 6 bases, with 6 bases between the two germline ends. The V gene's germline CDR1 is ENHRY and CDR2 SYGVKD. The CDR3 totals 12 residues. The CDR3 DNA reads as TGTGCCATCAGTGACAGGGTTCAGCCCCAGCATTTT. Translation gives CAISDRVQPQHF.

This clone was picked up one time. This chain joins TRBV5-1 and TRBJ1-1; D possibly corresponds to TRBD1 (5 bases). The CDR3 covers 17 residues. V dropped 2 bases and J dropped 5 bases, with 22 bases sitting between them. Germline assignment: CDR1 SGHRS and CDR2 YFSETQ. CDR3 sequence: CASSFGDSYPPGTEAFF. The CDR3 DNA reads TGCGCCAGCAGCTTCGGGGACTCCTATCCCCCCGGGACTGAAGCTTTCTTT.